This T cell receptor (beta chain) was captured in a study of regulatory T cells in long-lasting Graves disease. Whole-study context: Newly diagnosed Graves' patients had taken antithyroid drugs under 3 months.

Time point noted: newly diagnosed GD, antithyroid drugs for less than 3 months. Scientists built the TCR library using RNA that was extracted from PBMCs. Arm-PCR of CDR3 regions with iRepertoire HTBI primers generated TCR beta libraries. TCRdb recomputed calls from the multiplex PCR reads with MiXCR, one row per CDR3 protein. The repertoire holds about 620,000 distinct CDR3 sequences, approximately 15% seen once, with approximately 18% in the top ten. This clonotype was seen at least ten times. A further study also used this sample, focusing on T cells in Graves' hyperthyroidism and ophthalmopathy. That study adds: First-round RT-PCR with HTBI primers amplified the TCR CDR3 region. The model foresaw ophthalmopathy a median about 6.5 months prior to onset.

Here the sequenced sample was peripheral blood mononuclear cells (PBMCs), taken at new diagnosis, from a patient treated with antithyroid drugs. The receptor's source is a woman between 25 and 40 years old with Graves disease.

This chain's CDR3 is CASSEGPLGSRVPIYF. As DNA, the CDR3 is TGTGCCAGCAGTGAAGGTCCCCTCGGCTCTCGTGTGCCCATATATTTT. The V and J genes are TRBV6-1 and TRBJ1-3; no clear D. The CDR3 extends over 16 amino acids. V lost 1 base and J 11 bases, leaving 21 bases between the germline ends. Germline V lookup: CDR1 MNHNS, CDR2 SASEGT.